Listed below are T cell receptor beta chains from one sample, sequenced in a study of T cell changes during pregnancy in multiple sclerosis. Here immunoSEQ multiplex PCR was the method, and the copy in TCRdb shows in-frame clones only, minus some. The table has tens of thousands of clones, around 90% seen once; the top ten hold less than 6%. The sample consisted of CD8+ T cells from peripheral blood mononuclear cells, taken before pregnancy. All receptors come from a female donor with multiple sclerosis, enrolled in a pregnancy study. CDR3s include the opening cysteine and the closing phenylalanine or tryptophan. Each record gives: J gene, clone size, D gene, CDR3 length, V gene, CDR3 protein, CDR3 DNA. D genes are given only for firm matches. Clone size is stated in some rows and not others, as once, few, many or a class when expanded.

J gene: TRBJ2-5; clone size: .; D gene: .; CDR3 length: 14; V gene: TRBV19; CDR3 protein: CASSTRRQVETQYF; CDR3 DNA: TGTGCCAGTAGTACCCGAAGACAGGTCGAGACCCAGTACTTC
J gene: TRBJ2-2; clone size: medium-sized; D gene: TRBD2; CDR3 length: 21; V gene: TRBV2; CDR3 protein: CASSEAGPGLAGAKTTGELFF; CDR3 DNA: TGTGCCAGCAGTGAAGCGGGACCGGGACTAGCGGGGGCAAAGACGACCGGGGAGCTGTTTTTT
J gene: TRBJ1-1; clone size: .; D gene: .; CDR3 length: 15; V gene: TRBV2; CDR3 protein: CASITGGRMNTEAFF; CDR3 DNA: TGTGCCAGCATAACGGGGGGCCGAATGAACACTGAAGCTTTCTTT
J gene: TRBJ2-7; clone size: .; D gene: .; CDR3 length: 14; V gene: TRBV29-1; CDR3 protein: CSVVPLTGIYEQYF; CDR3 DNA: TGCAGCGTTGTCCCCTTAACAGGGATCTACGAGCAGTACTTC
J gene: TRBJ1-1; clone size: .; D gene: .; CDR3 length: 15; V gene: TRBV5-6; CDR3 protein: CASSFGQFEDTEAFF; CDR3 DNA: TGTGCCAGCAGCTTTGGACAGTTCGAGGACACTGAAGCTTTCTTT
J gene: TRBJ1-4; clone size: .; D gene: .; CDR3 length: 11; V gene: TRBV5-5; CDR3 protein: CASLKGDEVFF; CDR3 DNA: TGTGCCAGCTTGAAGGGGGATGAGGTGTTTTTT
J gene: TRBJ1-1; clone size: .; D gene: .; CDR3 length: 10; V gene: TRBV2; CDR3 protein: CAWSDTEAFF; CDR3 DNA: TGTGCGTGGTCGGACACTGAAGCTTTCTTT
J gene: TRBJ1-2; clone size: .; D gene: .; CDR3 length: 12; V gene: TRBV6-5; CDR3 protein: CASSYSSGGYTF; CDR3 DNA: TGTGCCAGCAGTTACTCCTCGGGTGGCTACACCTTC
J gene: TRBJ2-1; clone size: once; D gene: TRBD1; CDR3 length: 15; V gene: TRBV9; CDR3 protein: CASSIDRGQLNEQFF; CDR3 DNA: TGTGCCAGCAGCATTGACAGGGGGCAGTTAAATGAGCAGTTCTTC
J gene: TRBJ2-7; clone size: .; D gene: .; CDR3 length: 12; V gene: TRBV25-1; CDR3 protein: CASKGSFYEQYF; CDR3 DNA: TGTGCCAGTAAGGGGTCTTTTTACGAGCAGTACTTC
J gene: TRBJ2-3; clone size: .; D gene: .; CDR3 length: 13; V gene: TRBV9; CDR3 protein: CASAGASTDTQYF; CDR3 DNA: TGTGCCAGCGCGGGGGCCAGCACAGATACGCAGTATTTT
J gene: TRBJ2-3; clone size: once; D gene: .; CDR3 length: 13; V gene: TRBV7-9; CDR3 protein: CASSQASTDTQYF; CDR3 DNA: TGTGCCAGCAGCCAAGCGAGCACAGATACGCAGTATTTT
J gene: TRBJ2-7; clone size: once; D gene: TRBD1; CDR3 length: 14; V gene: TRBV18; CDR3 protein: CASSPLDRVYEQYF; CDR3 DNA: TGTGCCAGCTCACCTCTCGACAGGGTCTACGAGCAGTACTTC
J gene: TRBJ2-1; clone size: .; D gene: .; CDR3 length: 11; V gene: TRBV29-1; CDR3 protein: CSVARDNEQFF; CDR3 DNA: TGCAGCGTTGCCAGGGACAATGAGCAGTTCTTC
J gene: TRBJ2-5; clone size: .; D gene: TRBD2; CDR3 length: 17; V gene: TRBV9; CDR3 protein: CASSAHSSGGAQETQYF; CDR3 DNA: TGTGCCAGCAGCGCCCACTCTAGCGGGGGGGCCCAAGAGACCCAGTACTTC
J gene: TRBJ1-1; clone size: .; D gene: .; CDR3 length: 12; V gene: TRBV5-5; CDR3 protein: CASSGGGSEAFF; CDR3 DNA: TGTGCCAGCAGTGGGGGAGGGAGTGAAGCTTTCTTT
J gene: TRBJ1-1; clone size: .; D gene: .; CDR3 length: 14; V gene: TRBV27; CDR3 protein: CASSLSRWAGEAFF; CDR3 DNA: TGTGCCAGCAGTTTATCTCGTTGGGCAGGTGAAGCTTTCTTT
J gene: TRBJ2-7; clone size: .; D gene: TRBD2; CDR3 length: 15; V gene: TRBV19; CDR3 protein: CASSIGSGGSYEQYF; CDR3 DNA: TGTGCCAGTAGTATTGGGAGCGGGGGTTCCTACGAGCAGTACTTC
J gene: TRBJ2-7; clone size: .; D gene: TRBD1; CDR3 length: 14; V gene: TRBV2; CDR3 protein: CASSHWDSAYEQYF; CDR3 DNA: TGTGCCAGCAGTCACTGGGACAGCGCCTACGAGCAGTACTTC
J gene: TRBJ1-2; clone size: once; D gene: TRBD1; CDR3 length: 14; V gene: TRBV19; CDR3 protein: CASSPGQGLYGYTF; CDR3 DNA: TGTGCCAGTAGTCCCGGACAGGGGCTCTATGGCTACACCTTC
J gene: TRBJ2-1; clone size: .; D gene: .; CDR3 length: 13; V gene: TRBV5-1; CDR3 protein: CASSPSSYNEQFF; CDR3 DNA: TGCGCCAGCAGTCCCTCCAGCTACAATGAGCAGTTCTTC
J gene: TRBJ2-7; clone size: few; D gene: .; CDR3 length: 14; V gene: TRBV7-9; CDR3 protein: CASSLSTTDYEQYF; CDR3 DNA: TGTGCCAGCAGCTTATCGACTACCGACTACGAGCAGTACTTC
J gene: TRBJ1-2; clone size: .; D gene: TRBD1; CDR3 length: 16; V gene: TRBV19; CDR3 protein: CASSIVGQGFGYGYTF; CDR3 DNA: TGTGCCAGTAGTATAGTGGGACAGGGATTCGGCTATGGCTACACCTTC
J gene: TRBJ1-1; clone size: .; D gene: TRBD1; CDR3 length: 13; V gene: TRBV7-9; CDR3 protein: CASSLETGETAFF; CDR3 DNA: TGTGCCAGCAGCTTAGAGACAGGGGAAACAGCTTTCTTT
J gene: TRBJ1-4; clone size: few; D gene: .; CDR3 length: 14; V gene: TRBV19; CDR3 protein: CASSQDSGNEKLFF; CDR3 DNA: TGTGCCAGTAGCCAGGACAGCGGAAATGAAAAACTGTTTTTT
J gene: TRBJ2-2; clone size: .; D gene: TRBD1; CDR3 length: 17; V gene: TRBV7-6; CDR3 protein: CASSSQSRDRGSGELFF; CDR3 DNA: TGTGCCAGCAGCTCTCAAAGCCGGGACAGGGGGTCGGGGGAGCTGTTTTTT
J gene: TRBJ2-7; clone size: .; D gene: TRBD2; CDR3 length: 12; V gene: TRBV5-4; CDR3 protein: CASSFAGEGEVF; CDR3 DNA: TGTGCCAGCAGCTTTGCGGGGGAGGGAGAGGTCTTC
J gene: TRBJ2-5; clone size: .; D gene: TRBD2; CDR3 length: 15; V gene: TRBV11-2; CDR3 protein: CASSLQGLAGETQYF; CDR3 DNA: TGTGCCAGCAGCTTACAAGGACTAGCAGGAGAGACCCAGTACTTC
J gene: TRBJ2-7; clone size: .; D gene: .; CDR3 length: 14; V gene: TRBV5-6; CDR3 protein: CASSFGDKSSEQYF; CDR3 DNA: TGTGCCAGCAGCTTCGGGGACAAGTCTTCCGAGCAGTACTTC
J gene: TRBJ1-2; clone size: .; D gene: .; CDR3 length: 13; V gene: TRBV2; CDR3 protein: CASSELFGGFYTF; CDR3 DNA: TGTGCCAGCAGTGAACTTTTCGGGGGGTTCTACACCTTC
J gene: TRBJ1-2; clone size: .; D gene: .; CDR3 length: 13; V gene: TRBV27; CDR3 protein: CASSLGGDGGYTF; CDR3 DNA: TGTGCCAGCAGTTTAGGGGGGGACGGTGGCTACACCTTC
J gene: TRBJ2-2; clone size: .; D gene: .; CDR3 length: 17; V gene: TRBV9; CDR3 protein: CASSAPLGTSNTGELFF; CDR3 DNA: TGTGCCAGCAGCGCCCCTTTAGGGACATCTAACACCGGGGAGCTGTTTTTT
J gene: TRBJ1-2; clone size: .; D gene: .; CDR3 length: 14; V gene: TRBV7-8; CDR3 protein: CASSKRDTVYGYTF; CDR3 DNA: TGTGCCAGCAGCAAAAGGGACACGGTCTATGGCTACACCTTC
J gene: TRBJ2-5; clone size: .; D gene: TRBD2; CDR3 length: 13; V gene: TRBV6-5; CDR3 protein: CASSSGGAETQYF; CDR3 DNA: TGTGCCAGCAGTTCCGGGGGGGCAGAGACCCAGTACTTC
J gene: TRBJ2-7; clone size: once; D gene: TRBD2; CDR3 length: 16; V gene: TRBV7-6; CDR3 protein: CASSLEGLAGTYEQYF; CDR3 DNA: TGTGCCAGCAGCTTAGAAGGACTAGCGGGAACCTACGAGCAGTACTTC
J gene: TRBJ1-1; clone size: few; D gene: .; CDR3 length: 13; V gene: TRBV14; CDR3 protein: CASGTGPNTEAFF; CDR3 DNA: TGTGCCAGCGGAACAGGACCGAACACTGAAGCTTTCTTT
J gene: TRBJ2-5; clone size: .; D gene: .; CDR3 length: 14; V gene: TRBV29-1; CDR3 protein: CSVEEGRVAETQYF; CDR3 DNA: TGCAGCGTTGAGGAGGGAAGGGTTGCGGAGACCCAGTACTTC
J gene: TRBJ2-7; clone size: .; D gene: .; CDR3 length: 12; V gene: TRBV29-1; CDR3 protein: CSVVGFSYEQYF; CDR3 DNA: TGCAGCGTTGTCGGGTTTTCCTACGAGCAGTACTTC
J gene: TRBJ1-2; clone size: .; D gene: .; CDR3 length: 13; V gene: TRBV6-5; CDR3 protein: CASSYGGVDGYTF; CDR3 DNA: TGTGCCAGCAGTTACGGAGGCGTTGACGGCTACACCTTC
J gene: TRBJ1-2; clone size: .; D gene: TRBD1; CDR3 length: 15; V gene: TRBV19; CDR3 protein: CASWGQGAFDYGYTF; CDR3 DNA: TGTGCCAGTTGGGGACAGGGGGCGTTCGACTATGGCTACACCTTC
J gene: TRBJ1-6; clone size: .; D gene: .; CDR3 length: 16; V gene: TRBV19; CDR3 protein: CASSIAETAYNSPLHF; CDR3 DNA: TGTGCCAGTAGTATAGCAGAGACAGCTTATAATTCACCCCTCCACTTT
J gene: TRBJ2-3; clone size: .; D gene: TRBD2; CDR3 length: 14; V gene: TRBV10-3; CDR3 protein: CAISEVGGADTQYF; CDR3 DNA: TGTGCCATCAGTGAGGTCGGGGGGGCAGATACGCAGTATTTT
J gene: TRBJ2-7; clone size: .; D gene: .; CDR3 length: 13; V gene: TRBV14; CDR3 protein: CASSQVTGDEQYF; CDR3 DNA: TGTGCCAGCAGCCAAGTCACAGGCGACGAGCAGTACTTC
J gene: TRBJ2-1; clone size: once; D gene: .; CDR3 length: 15; V gene: TRBV10-1; CDR3 protein: CASSESLEPYNEQFF; CDR3 DNA: TGCGCCAGCAGTGAGTCCCTAGAGCCCTACAATGAGCAGTTCTTC
J gene: TRBJ2-7; clone size: once; D gene: .; CDR3 length: 14; V gene: TRBV7-8; CDR3 protein: CASSPRAGTYEQYF; CDR3 DNA: TGTGCCAGCAGCCCGCGGGCGGGAACCTACGAGCAGTACTTC
J gene: TRBJ1-2; clone size: .; D gene: TRBD1; CDR3 length: 16; V gene: TRBV5-1; CDR3 protein: CASSLAGQSLNYGYTF; CDR3 DNA: TGCGCCAGCAGCTTGGCGGGACAGTCCCTCAACTATGGCTACACCTTC
J gene: TRBJ1-1; clone size: .; D gene: .; CDR3 length: 14; V gene: TRBV5-1; CDR3 protein: CASGFWEGNTEAFF; CDR3 DNA: TGCGCCAGCGGATTCTGGGAGGGGAACACTGAAGCTTTCTTT
J gene: TRBJ2-3; clone size: .; D gene: TRBD2; CDR3 length: 15; V gene: TRBV13; CDR3 protein: CASSLGLALPDTQYF; CDR3 DNA: TGTGCCAGCAGCTTGGGACTAGCGCTGCCAGATACGCAGTATTTT
J gene: TRBJ1-1; clone size: few; D gene: TRBD1; CDR3 length: 14; V gene: TRBV9; CDR3 protein: CASGAGQGDTEAFF; CDR3 DNA: TGTGCCAGCGGGGCGGGACAGGGGGACACTGAAGCTTTCTTT
J gene: TRBJ2-1; clone size: .; D gene: .; CDR3 length: 12; V gene: TRBV7-9; CDR3 protein: CASSLGASEQFF; CDR3 DNA: TGTGCCAGCAGCTTAGGCGCTAGTGAGCAGTTCTTC
J gene: TRBJ2-5; clone size: once; D gene: .; CDR3 length: 13; V gene: TRBV7-9; CDR3 protein: CASSFTAGETQYF; CDR3 DNA: TGTGCCAGCAGTTTTACGGCGGGGGAGACCCAGTACTTC
J gene: TRBJ2-5; clone size: .; D gene: TRBD1; CDR3 length: 15; V gene: TRBV6-5; CDR3 protein: CASSYKTGGWETQYF; CDR3 DNA: TGTGCCAGCAGTTACAAAACAGGGGGCTGGGAGACCCAGTACTTC
J gene: TRBJ2-1; clone size: .; D gene: TRBD1; CDR3 length: 14; V gene: TRBV18; CDR3 protein: CASSPLTGTGEQFF; CDR3 DNA: TGTGCCAGCTCACCACTGACAGGGACAGGTGAGCAGTTCTTC